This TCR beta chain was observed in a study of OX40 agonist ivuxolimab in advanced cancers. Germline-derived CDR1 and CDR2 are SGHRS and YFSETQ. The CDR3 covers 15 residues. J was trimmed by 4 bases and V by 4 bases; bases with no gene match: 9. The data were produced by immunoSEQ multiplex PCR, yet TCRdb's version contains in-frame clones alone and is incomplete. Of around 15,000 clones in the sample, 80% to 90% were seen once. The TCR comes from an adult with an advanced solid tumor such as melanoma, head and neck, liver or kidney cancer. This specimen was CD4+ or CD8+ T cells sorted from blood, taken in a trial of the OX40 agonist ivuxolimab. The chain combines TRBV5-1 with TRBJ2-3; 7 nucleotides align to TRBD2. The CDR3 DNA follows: TGCGCCAGCAGCCCCGGGGAGGGTTGGGCAGATACGCAGTATTTT. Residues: CASSPGEGWADTQYF. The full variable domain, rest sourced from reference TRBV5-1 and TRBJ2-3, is KAGVTQTPRYLIKTRGQQVTLSCSPISGHRSVSWYQQTPGQGLQFLFEYFSETQRNKGNFPGRFSGRQFSNSRSEMNVSTLELGDSALYLCASSPGEGWADTQYFGPGTRLTVL.